What follows are 14 T cell receptor beta chains derived from one specimen sequenced in a study of cytomegalovirus exposure and HLA in healthy donors. This PCR relied on a set of 60 Vbeta primers and 13 Jbeta primers. Clones were sequenced by immunoSEQ multiplex PCR, and TCRdb holds only the in-frame ones, with some missing. The table shows about 210,000 clones, with over 65% occurring only once. Specimen: PBMCs. The receptors stem from a middle-aged man in good health and CMV-seropositive.

This chain uses TRBV6-5 with TRBJ1-3, with D hard to call. V shed 3 bases and J shed 1 base, with 13 bases lying between them. CDR1 and CDR2 (germline): MNHEY, SVGAGI. The CDR3 is 16 amino acids. The CDR3 DNA reads TGTGCCAGCAGTTATAGTCCCCCTCTTTCTGGAAACACCATATATTTT. Encoded protein: CASSYSPPLSGNTIYF.

The chain joins TRBV5-1 to TRBJ2-7; 11 bases match TRBD2. This CDR3 has 15 residues. Germline values: CDR1 SGHRS, CDR2 YFSETQ. With V trimmed by 4 bases and J by 1 base, 4 bases remained unmatched. The CDR3: CASSVGTSGSYEQYF. In DNA form, the CDR3 reads TGCGCCAGCAGCGTCGGGACTAGCGGTTCCTACGAGCAGTACTTC.

V gene TRBV27 combines with J gene TRBJ2-7; 8 bases line up with TRBD1. Germline loops: CDR1 MNHEY, CDR2 SMNVEV (reference sequence). The junction had 5 bases not matched to a gene; V was cut back by 2 bases and J by 2 bases. The CDR3 is made up of 15 amino acids. The CDR3 spells CASSLRGTGTYEQYF. CDR3 bases: TGTGCCAGCAGTTTAAGGGGGACAGGTACCTACGAGCAGTACTTC.

The V and J genes are TRBV7-2 and TRBJ2-5; 8 positions match TRBD1. The junction had 4 bases not matched to a gene; V was cut back by 5 bases and J by 2 bases. CDR3 length equals 14 residues. CDR1 and CDR2 (germline): SGHTA, FQGNSA. The CDR3 region has the DNA TGTGCCAGCAGCCCCCACAGGGGGCAAGAGACCCAGTACTTC. This gives the protein CASSPHRGQETQYF.

This clone was observed a few times. The chain employs TRBV28 and TRBJ1-5; 8 bases agree with TRBD1. CDR1 and CDR2 (germline): MDHEN, SYDVKM. CDR3 size: 14 residues. J gave up 4 bases and V 7 bases, and 6 bases lay outside the gene matches. Here the CDR3 reads CASIEQGGNQPQHF. The CDR3 region has the DNA TGTGCCAGCATCGAACAGGGGGGTAATCAGCCCCAGCATTTT.

In this sample, this clone turned up a few times. CDR3 coding DNA: TGCGCCAGCAGCCAAGAAGGGGTCTCTGGAAACACCATATATTTT. It specifies CASSQEGVSGNTIYF. The V call is TRBV4-3, the J call TRBJ1-3, with D maybe TRBD1 (5 bases). Trimming shortened V by 0 bases and J by 0 bases, and 6 bases separated the two germline ends. The CDR3 has 15 residues. Per the germline V gene, CDR1 is LGHNA and CDR2 is YSLEER.

V is TRBV7-9 and J is TRBJ2-3, with TRBD1 as a possible D gene (5 bases). Trimming stripped 2 bases from V and 4 bases from J, with 16 bases between. This CDR3 region has 16 residues. Germline loops: CDR1 SEHNR, CDR2 FQNEAQ (reference sequence). The CDR3 DNA reads TGTGCCAGCAGCTTAAAGGGGCCAATTAGTGCAGATACGCAGTATTTT. Protein: CASSLKGPISADTQYF.

The chain joins TRBV5-4 to TRBJ2-5, with 10 bases identical to TRBD2. Losses at the gene ends were 4 bases for V and 4 bases for J; bases not matched to a gene: 7. This CDR3 region has 15 residues. Germline V gene data show CDR1 as SGHNT and CDR2 as YYREEE (reference sequence). The CDR3 sequence: CASSTLAGGGETQYF. The CDR3 nucleotides are TGTGCCAGCAGCACTTTAGCGGGAGGCGGAGAGACCCAGTACTTC.

The V call is TRBV19, the J call TRBJ2-2; TRBD1 might be the D (6 bases). Germline CDR1 and CDR2: LNHDA and SQIVND (reference sequence). Trimming shortened V by 5 bases and J by 6 bases, and 25 bases separated the two germline ends. The CDR3 sequence is 18 residues long. CDR3 in amino acids: CASSGRGEGHTPPGELFF. CDR3 bases: TGTGCCAGTAGTGGCCGTGGAGAGGGACATACACCACCCGGGGAGCTGTTTTTT.

This chain uses TRBV4-2 with TRBJ2-2; D is undetermined. Germline CDR1 reads LGHNA; CDR2 reads YNFKEQ. The CDR3 is 17 amino acids. Trimming removed 0 bases from V and 3 bases from J, with 14 bases in between. CDR3 sequence reads: CASSQDVLPSHTGELFF. DNA for the CDR3: TGTGCCAGCAGCCAAGATGTCCTCCCCTCCCACACCGGGGAGCTGTTTTTT.

The chain uses TRBV6-6 and TRBJ1-2; 9 positions agree with TRBD1. V shed 6 bases and J 4 bases; nucleotides not matched to a gene: 12. CDR3 length: 16 residues. Germline V gene lookup returns CDR1 MNHNY and CDR2 SVGAGI (reference sequence). CDR3: CASRRSTGGAGYGYTF. As DNA, the CDR3 is TGTGCCAGCAGACGCTCTACAGGGGGCGCAGGCTATGGCTACACCTTC.

V gene TRBV7-3 combines with J gene TRBJ2-6, with 13 bases identical to TRBD2. V gave up 5 bases and J gave up 4 bases; unmatched junction bases: 5. Germline V gene data show CDR1 as SGHTA and CDR2 as FQGTGA. The CDR3 is 17 residues long. CDR3 DNA sequence: TGTGCCAGCAGCCCGGGACTAGCGGGGTCCGGGGCCAACGTCCTGACTTTC. This codes for CASSPGLAGSGANVLTF.

The chain links TRBV7-6 to TRBJ2-1; 7 bases fit TRBD1. The CDR3 loop spans 13 amino acids. Germline CDR1 and CDR2: SGHVS and FNYEAQ. The trim removed 5 bases at V and 8 bases at J, leaving 6 bases unmatched. The CDR3 nucleotides read TGTGCCAGCAGCCGGACAGGAAAGTATGAGCAGTTCTTC. This codes for CASSRTGKYEQFF.

The chain uses TRBV9 and TRBJ1-2; no clear D. Germline values: CDR1 SGDLS, CDR2 YYNGEE. Trimming shortened V by 3 bases and J by 1 base, and 10 bases separated the two germline ends. This CDR3 contains 14 residues. DNA of the CDR3: TGTGCCAGCAGCGCTAGCTCATATAACTATGGCTACACCTTC. It translates to CASSASSYNYGYTF. Variable domain in full (rest from reference TRBV9 and TRBJ1-2): DSGVTQTPKHLITATGQRVTLRCSPRSGDLSVYWYQQSLDQGLQFLIQYYNGEERAKGNILERFSAQQFPDLHSELNLSSLELGDSALYFCASSASSYNYGYTFGSGTRLTVV.